Here is one T cell receptor (beta chain) with its context. The antigen is unknown. The data were taken from a study of a mutant IDH1 vaccine in newly diagnosed glioma. Whole-study context: Radiotherapy alone preceded vaccination by 4-6 weeks; alternatively, vaccination started with temozolomide cycles. Patients were pretreated with radiotherapy, temozolomide, or both, mostly both.

Produced via immunoSEQ multiplex PCR; TCRdb's table is partial and in-frame only. This table holds about 60,000 clones, roughly 84% found once. Time point reported: week 23, last vaccination. Each vaccine dose was 300 ug of mutant IDH1 20-mer peptide, with topical imiquimod. The V end was cut by 4 bases, the J end by 10 bases, with 14 bases between. The CDR3 has 13 residues. From germline, CDR1 is MNHNS and CDR2 SASEGT. The starting material was PBMCs, obtained from a glioma patient whose treatment included an IDH1 peptide vaccine. The source is a man younger than 35 with glioma. The chain uses TRBV6-1 and TRBJ1-3; weak D call: TRBD1 (5 bases). Written as DNA, the CDR3 is TGTGCCAGCAGTGTGTCCGGGGGAGATACCATATATTTT. Protein sequence: CASSVSGGDTIYF.